The 11 T cell receptor beta chains reported below all come from one sample, sequenced in a study of early T cells in non-severe SARS-CoV-2 infection. From the 5' RACE reads, TCRdb called clonotypes with MiXCR, one entry per CDR3 protein. Of over 80,000 distinct CDR3 sequences in the sample, about an eighth were seen once. Here the sequenced sample was whole blood, taken at baseline. These receptor sequences come from an adult who was a healthcare worker with PCR-confirmed SARS-CoV-2 infection or an uninfected control (not recorded which).

This clonotype has ten or more counts. J is TRBJ1-5 and V is TRBV6-1, with 9 bases fitting TRBD1. The CDR3 consists of 16 residues. Germline CDR1 and CDR2: MNHNS and SASEGT. The V gene end was trimmed by 2 bases and the J gene end by 4 bases; junction bases not matched to a gene: 6. CDR3 sequence reads: CASSEPGQGRNQPQHF. The CDR3 DNA is TGTGCCAGCAGTGAACCAGGACAGGGGCGTAATCAGCCCCAGCATTTT.

This chain uses TRBV28 with TRBJ2-1, with D unresolved. V was shortened by 5 bases and J by 1 base, with 6 bases between the two germline ends. This CDR3 contains 13 residues. The V gene's germline CDR1 is MDHEN and CDR2 SYDVKM. This CDR3 reads CASSHPSYNEQFF. The DNA for the CDR3 is TGTGCCAGCAGTCACCCGTCCTACAATGAGCAGTTCTTC.

This clonotype showed up just a few times. V is TRBV7-2 and J is TRBJ2-1; D is perhaps TRBD1 or TRBD2 (5 bases each). The V gene's germline CDR1 is SGHTA and CDR2 FQGNSA. The length of the CDR3 is 14 residues. With 1 base removed from V and 9 bases from J, the gap between germline ends came to 13 bases. CDR3 in amino acids: CASSLGSYGGEQFF. As DNA, the CDR3 is TGTGCCAGCAGCTTAGGCAGTTATGGGGGTGAGCAGTTCTTC.

This clonotype was recorded a few times. The chain has TRBV29-1 and TRBJ2-7; 9 nucleotides line up with TRBD1. Looked up from germline, CDR1 is SQVTM and CDR2 is ANQGSEA. The CDR3 consists of 17 residues. The J segment lost 9 bases and the V segment lost 3 bases, leaving 21 bases of the junction unmatched. The CDR3 DNA is TGCAGCGTTGACTCAACTGAAGGTGGGACAGGGCGCGAGGTGCAGTACTTC. As protein: CSVDSTEGGTGREVQYF.

V is TRBV6-2 or TRBV6-3 and J is TRBJ1-4; D is ambiguous. Per germline, CDR1 MNHEY and CDR2 SVGEGT. The V end was cut by 5 bases, the J end by 0 bases, with 7 bases between. The CDR3 spans 14 residues. The CDR3 is CASSGPTTNEKLFF. CDR3 nucleotide sequence: TGTGCCAGCAGTGGGCCGACAACTAATGAAAAACTGTTTTTT.

The rearrangement uses TRBV20-1 and TRBJ1-3, with 7 bases identical to TRBD1. The CDR3 covers 14 residues. Trimming cost V 5 bases and J 4 bases; bases outside gene matches: 8. The germline CDR1 and CDR2 sequences are DFQATT and SNEGSKA (reference sequence). Written as DNA, the CDR3 is TGCAGTGCTGTAGCCGGGACAGCCGGAAACACCATATATTTT. It is translated as CSAVAGTAGNTIYF.

This clonotype has ten or more counts. The gene calls are TRBV29-1 and TRBJ2-3; 7 bases agree with TRBD1. This CDR3 has 14 amino acids. V trimming: 1 base; J trimming: 4 bases; junction bases outside the gene matches: 5. The germline V gene has CDR1 SQVTM and CDR2 ANQGSEA. Here the CDR3 DNA reads TGCAGCGTTGAAGGAGGGCAGGGGGCAGATACGCAGTATTTT. It is translated as CSVEGGQGADTQYF.

This clonotype was seen only a few times. V is TRBV21-1 and J is TRBJ2-1; the tabulated D call, TRBD2, remains unverified against the DNA. TRBV21-1 is noted as a pseudogene. This CDR3 comprises 16 residues. The chain's CDR3 is CASSTRLAGIYNEQFF. DNA for the CDR3: TGTGCCAGCAGCACACGACTAGCGGGAATCTACAATGAGCAGTTCTTC.

This clonotype occurred a few times. The chain links TRBV20-1 to TRBJ2-1; TRBD2 matches at 8 bases. This CDR3 comprises 15 residues. The V and J ends lost 0 bases and 1 base, in that order; junction bases with no gene match: 2. CDR1 DFQATT and CDR2 SNEGSKA come from the germline V gene (reference sequence). CDR3 coding DNA: TGCAGTGCTAGAGATAGCGGGGAGTCCTACAATGAGCAGTTCTTC. This encodes CSARDSGESYNEQFF.

The genes are TRBV12-3 or TRBV12-4 and TRBJ1-5, with D perhaps matching TRBD1 (5 bases). With 4 bases removed from V and 6 bases from J, the gap between germline ends came to 13 bases. The CDR3 sequence is 14 residues long. Here the CDR3 DNA reads TGTGCCAGCAGTTCGCGGGACGTGGCTCAGCCCCAGCATTTT. Protein sequence: CASSSRDVAQPQHF.

The chain links TRBV5-1 to TRBJ2-2; 12 bases line up with TRBD1. V was clipped by 0 bases and J by 4 bases; unmatched bases: 10. This CDR3 contains 19 residues. Per germline, CDR1 SGHRS and CDR2 YFSETQ. CDR3: CASSLAVPGTGGRTGELFF. The CDR3 coding sequence is TGCGCCAGCAGCTTGGCAGTACCCGGGACAGGGGGCCGCACCGGGGAGCTGTTTTTT.